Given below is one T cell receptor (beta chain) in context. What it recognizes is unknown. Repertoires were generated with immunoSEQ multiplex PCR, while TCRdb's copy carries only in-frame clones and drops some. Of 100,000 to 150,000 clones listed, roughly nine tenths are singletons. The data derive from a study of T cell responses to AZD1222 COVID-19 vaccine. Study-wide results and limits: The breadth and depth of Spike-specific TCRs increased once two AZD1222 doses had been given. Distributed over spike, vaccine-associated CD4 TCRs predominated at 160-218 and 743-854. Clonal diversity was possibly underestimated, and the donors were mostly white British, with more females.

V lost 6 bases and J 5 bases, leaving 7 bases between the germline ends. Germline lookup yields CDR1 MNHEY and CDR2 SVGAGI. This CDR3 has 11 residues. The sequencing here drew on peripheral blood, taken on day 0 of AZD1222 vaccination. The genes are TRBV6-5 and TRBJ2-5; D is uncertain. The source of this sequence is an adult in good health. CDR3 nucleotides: TGTGCCAGCAGGGATGGGGAGACCCAGTACTTC. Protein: CASRDGETQYF.